The 28 T cell receptor beta chains below come from one sample, sequenced in a study of cytomegalovirus exposure and HLA in healthy donors. 13 Jbeta primers and 60 Vbeta primers were used for the PCR. This table comes from immunoSEQ multiplex PCR, and its TCRdb copy is limited to in-frame clones, with some not included. The sample holds over 100,000 clones, roughly 63% seen once. Specimen: PBMCs. These receptors were collected from a woman aged 70 to 79 in good health and CMV-seropositive.

This clone was counted a few times. The V gene is TRBV29-1, the J gene TRBJ1-3; D is ambiguous. The CDR3 is 13 residues long. V was pared by 1 base and J by 2 bases, with 6 bases between. CDR1 SQVTM and CDR2 ANQGSEA come from the germline V gene. The CDR3 spells CSVEGSAGNTIYF. The DNA for the CDR3 is TGCAGCGTTGAAGGGTCGGCTGGAAACACCATATATTTT.

The chain has TRBV5-1 and TRBJ2-5, with D perhaps TRBD2 (6 bases). The V gene lost 2 bases and the J gene lost 1 base, with 12 bases spanning the gap. The V gene's germline CDR1 is SGHRS and CDR2 YFSETQ. CDR3 length: 15 amino acids. Here the CDR3 DNA reads TGCGCCAGCAGCTTTGTCGGGACTGTCCAAGAGACCCAGTACTTC. Its protein product is CASSFVGTVQETQYF. Complete variable domain (other parts from reference TRBV5-1 and TRBJ2-5): KAGVTQTPRYLIKTRGQQVTLSCSPISGHRSVSWYQQTPGQGLQFLFEYFSETQRNKGNFPGRFSGRQFSNSRSEMNVSTLELGDSALYLCASSFVGTVQETQYFGPGTRLLVL.

The rearrangement joins TRBV7-8 to TRBJ1-1; 7 bases are shared with TRBD1. Germline values: CDR1 SGHVS, CDR2 FQNEAQ. Trimming removed 5 bases from V and 7 bases from J; junction bases left unmatched: 7. The CDR3 runs 13 residues. CDR3 sequence: CASSLYRGSEAFF. As DNA, the CDR3 is TGTGCCAGCAGCCTTTACAGGGGCAGTGAAGCTTTCTTT.

V gene TRBV6-6 combines with J gene TRBJ1-1; tentative D call: TRBD1 (5 bases). V was shortened by 5 bases and J by 3 bases, with 19 bases between the two germline ends. The CDR3 extends over 16 amino acids. Germline V CDR1 and CDR2: MNHNY, SVGAGI (reference sequence). The CDR3 DNA reads as TGTGCCAGCAGTACCCCACCTTATGGGGCGGACACTGAAGCTTTCTTT. Translating gives CASSTPPYGADTEAFF.

The chain uses TRBV5-5 and TRBJ2-7; 11 bases match TRBD1. From germline, CDR1 is SGHKS and CDR2 YYEKEE (reference sequence). J was trimmed by 3 bases and V by 3 bases; bases with no gene match: 8. CDR3 length: 16 residues. The CDR3 loop is CASSSPGQGADYEQYF. CDR3 in DNA: TGTGCCAGCAGCTCTCCCGGACAGGGGGCGGACTACGAGCAGTACTTC.

The rearrangement joins TRBV7-8 to TRBJ2-4; 8 bases are a match to TRBD1. The V gene end was trimmed by 1 base and the J gene end by 5 bases; junction bases not matched to a gene: 7. There are 16 residues in the CDR3. Per the germline V gene, CDR1 is SGHVS and CDR2 is FQNEAQ. The CDR3 protein is CASSLVTGTGQNIQYF. The CDR3, as DNA: TGTGCCAGCAGCTTAGTGACCGGGACAGGACAAAACATTCAGTACTTC.

This clone was counted between two and nine times. The chain employs TRBV11-2 and TRBJ2-3; 13 bases map to TRBD2. Germline values: CDR1 SGHAT, CDR2 FQNNGV. Unmatched junction bases numbered 6, after V lost 6 bases and J lost 0 bases. CDR3 length: 17 residues. The CDR3 nucleotides read TGTGCCAGCAGTCGGACTAGCGGGGGCCATAGCACAGATACGCAGTATTTT. Translating gives CASSRTSGGHSTDTQYF.

CDR3 bases: TGTGCCAGCAGCCCCCCGGGACAGGGGGCCGAGGAGCAGTACTTC. Encoded protein: CASSPPGQGAEEQYF. The V and J genes are TRBV6-5 and TRBJ2-7; TRBD1 matches at 12 bases. Per the germline V gene, CDR1 is MNHEY and CDR2 is SVGAGI. Trimming at V came to 6 bases and at J to 7 bases, leaving 10 bases not matched to a gene. There are 15 residues in the CDR3.

The chain combines TRBV5-1 with TRBJ1-2; no reliable D call. Trimming stripped 3 bases from V and 2 bases from J, with 14 bases between. The CDR3 has 15 amino acids. Germline CDR1 reads SGHRS; CDR2 reads YFSETQ. CDR3 sequence: CASSSHPTENYGYTF. In nucleotides, the CDR3 is TGCGCCAGCAGCTCGCATCCAACAGAGAACTATGGCTACACCTTC.

This clone was counted only a few times. The V call is TRBV27, the J call TRBJ2-1, with 9 nucleotides matching TRBD2. The CDR3 length is 15 residues. Germline V gives CDR1 MNHEY, CDR2 SMNVEV (reference sequence). V lost 3 bases and J lost 4; bases outside the gene matches: 4. The CDR3 loop is CASSFGLAGYNEQFF. Written as DNA, the CDR3 is TGTGCCAGCAGTTTCGGCCTAGCGGGATACAATGAGCAGTTCTTC.

The rearrangement links TRBV4-1 to TRBJ2-5; D gene unclear. The CDR3 is 16 amino acids. Germline V CDR1 and CDR2: MGHRA, YSYEKL. V gave up 0 bases and J gave up 7 bases, with 18 bases separating them. The CDR3 loop reads CASSQELAVPHRTQYF. The CDR3 DNA reads as TGCGCCAGCAGCCAAGAACTTGCGGTACCCCATAGGACCCAGTACTTC.

The chain carries TRBV5-1 and TRBJ2-7; 10 nucleotides align to TRBD1. This CDR3 spans 14 amino acids. The germline gives CDR1 SGHRS, CDR2 YFSETQ. V lost 3 bases and J lost 5; bases outside the gene matches: 5. CDR3 sequence reads: CASSSMGTGDEQYF. The CDR3 nucleotides read TGCGCCAGCAGCTCCATGGGGACAGGGGACGAGCAGTACTTC.

The gene calls are TRBV11-3 and TRBJ2-7, with TRBD2 matching over 7 bases. CDR1 and CDR2 (germline): SGHNT, YENEEA. This CDR3 has 14 residues. V lost 1 base to trimming and J lost 6 bases; unmatched junction nucleotides: 6. CDR3 DNA sequence: TGTGCCAGCAGCTTAGGGACTAGGAGGTGCGAGCAGTACTTC. Protein product: CASSLGTRRCEQYF.

The chain employs TRBV29-1 and TRBJ1-1, with 7 bases aligning to TRBD1. Germline V CDR1 and CDR2: SQVTM, ANQGSEA. The CDR3 has 13 residues. Unmatched junction bases numbered 5, after V lost 6 bases and J lost 1 base. The CDR3 loop is CSVRGQRNTEAFF. CDR3 coding DNA: TGCAGCGTAAGGGGGCAAAGGAACACTGAAGCTTTCTTT.

The rearrangement uses TRBV18 and TRBJ2-7, with TRBD1 identical over 8 bases. After removal of 0 bases from V and 3 bases from J, the junction contained 4 bases not matched to a gene. CDR1 and CDR2 from the germline V gene are KGHSH and LQKENI. The CDR3 contains 15 residues. The CDR3 bases are TGTGCCAGCTCACCACCCGCAGGGGGCTTCTACGAGCAGTACTTC. Translation: CASSPPAGGFYEQYF. Looking up the rest from reference TRBV18 and TRBJ2-7 gives the full variable domain: NAGVMQNPRHLVRRRGQEARLRCSPMKGHSHVYWYRQLPEEGLKFMVYLQKENIIDESGMPKERFSAEFPKEGPSILRIQQVVRGDSAAYFCASSPPAGGFYEQYFGPGTRLTVT.

The genes are TRBV5-8 and TRBJ2-7; 9 bases line up with TRBD1. CDR1 and CDR2 from the germline V gene are SGHTS and YDEGEE. V dropped 0 bases and J dropped 7; count of bases not matched to a gene: 11. The CDR3 spans 16 residues. The DNA for the CDR3 is TGTGCCAGCAGCTTGGCCGGGACAGGGAAAGGGGGAGAGCAGTACTTC. Encoded protein: CASSLAGTGKGGEQYF. Drawing the rest from reference TRBV5-8 and TRBJ2-7, the complete variable domain is EAGVTQSPTHLIKTRGQQATLRCSPISGHTSVYWYQQALGLGLQFLLWYDEGEERNRGNFPPRFSGRQFPNYSSELNVNALELEDSALYLCASSLAGTGKGGEQYFGPGTRLTVT.

This chain uses TRBV15 with TRBJ2-1; 9 positions match TRBD1. The CDR3 length is 15 residues. The germline V gene encodes CDR1 LNHNV and CDR2 YYDKDF (reference sequence). J lost 4 bases, V lost 4 bases, and 5 bases had no gene match. In DNA form, the CDR3 reads TGTGCCACCAGCATCGGGACAGGGTCGTACAATGAGCAGTTCTTC. Protein product: CATSIGTGSYNEQFF.

This chain joins TRBV19 and TRBJ1-1, with TRBD1 as a possible D gene (5 bases). Per germline, CDR1 LNHDA and CDR2 SQIVND (reference sequence). V was pared by 5 bases and J by 0 bases, with 16 bases between. This CDR3 contains 16 residues. CDR3 nucleotides: TGTGCCAGTAGTGCATCAGGGTTTGGGATGAACACTGAAGCTTTCTTT. Residues: CASSASGFGMNTEAFF.

The chain joins TRBV9 to TRBJ2-5, with D tentatively TRBD2 (6 bases). CDR3 length equals 14 residues. The ends were cut back, 4 bases at V and 6 bases at J, with 16 bases in the middle. CDR1 SGDLS and CDR2 YYNGEE come from the germline V gene. Here the CDR3 DNA reads TGTGCCAGCAGCCCGACGACGGAGGGGAAGACCCAGTACTTC. It yields the protein CASSPTTEGKTQYF.

J is TRBJ1-1 and V is TRBV7-2, with TRBD1 as a possible D gene (5 bases). The CDR3 has 14 amino acids. Germline V gene data show CDR1 as SGHTA and CDR2 as FQGNSA. Trimming shortened V by 5 bases and J by 4 bases, and 14 bases separated the two germline ends. Written as DNA, the CDR3 is TGTGCCAGCAGCCCCCAGCTTGGGGCCACTGAAGCTTTCTTT. Amino acid sequence: CASSPQLGATEAFF.

The chain is built from TRBV5-1 and TRBJ2-7, with 11 bases aligning to TRBD1. The CDR3 length is 14 residues. Germline CDR1 is SGHRS and CDR2 is YFSETQ. V lost 1 base to trimming and J lost 5 bases; unmatched junction nucleotides: 2. CDR3 protein: CASSLRTGGDEQYF. In DNA, the CDR3 is TGCGCCAGCAGCTTGCGGACAGGGGGCGACGAGCAGTACTTC.

The sample holds a few counts of this clone. The chain carries TRBV18 and TRBJ1-5; 7 bases align to TRBD1. The CDR3 has 14 residues. V dropped 6 bases and J dropped 6; count of bases not matched to a gene: 8. The germline CDR1 and CDR2 sequences are KGHSH and LQKENI. CDR3 sequence (DNA): TGTGCCAGCTCCCTGGGGGACAGTGGTCAGCCCCAGCATTTT. It specifies CASSLGDSGQPQHF.

The CDR3 here is CASSLREGGVTDTQYF. The CDR3 region has the DNA TGTGCCAGCAGCTTAAGGGAAGGGGGGGTCACAGATACGCAGTATTTT. This rearrangement joins TRBV7-9 to TRBJ2-3, with TRBD2 as a possible D gene (7 bases). Germline CDR1 is SEHNR and CDR2 is FQNEAQ (reference sequence). This CDR3 has 16 residues. V was clipped by 2 bases and J by 2 bases, with 14 bases between them.

The chain combines TRBV4-3 with TRBJ2-4; 8 bases map to TRBD1. The germline gives CDR1 LGHNA, CDR2 YSLEER. J lost 6 bases, V lost 1 base, and 2 bases had no gene match. The CDR3 length is 14 residues. CDR3 residues: CASSQAGGGNIQYF. DNA of the CDR3: TGCGCCAGCAGCCAAGCAGGGGGCGGAAACATTCAGTACTTC.

V and J are TRBV6-1 and TRBJ1-1; 8 bases map to TRBD1. The ends lost 4 bases at V and 4 bases at J; junction bases unmatched: 5. This CDR3 region has 14 residues. Germline V gene sequence: CDR1 MNHNS, CDR2 SASEGT. Here the CDR3 reads CASSVGQGSTEAFF. DNA for the CDR3: TGTGCCAGCAGTGTCGGACAGGGTAGCACTGAAGCTTTCTTT.

This clone was observed a handful of times. The CDR3 DNA is TGCGCCAGCAGCTTGACTAGCGGGGGAGCAGATACGCAGTATTTT. This sequence encodes CASSLTSGGADTQYF. V and J are TRBV5-1 and TRBJ2-3; TRBD2 agrees at 11 bases. The germline V gene has CDR1 SGHRS and CDR2 YFSETQ. After removal of 1 base from V and 4 bases from J, the junction contained 2 bases not matched to a gene. The CDR3 has 15 residues.

The table lists this clone with a count of one. The CDR3 is CSVEAGGQEAFF. The CDR3 coding sequence is TGCAGCGTTGAGGCAGGGGGGCAAGAAGCTTTCTTT. The genes are TRBV29-1 and TRBJ1-1, with 7 positions matching TRBD1. Germline V gene sequence: CDR1 SQVTM, CDR2 ANQGSEA. The CDR3 extends over 12 amino acids. Germline trimming cut 3 bases from V and 8 bases from J; bases unmatched to any gene: 6.

The chain combines TRBV4-1 with TRBJ2-3; 13 bases fit TRBD2. This CDR3 region has 15 residues. Germline V gene data show CDR1 as MGHRA and CDR2 as YSYEKL. Germline trimming cut 4 bases from V and 7 bases from J; bases unmatched to any gene: 5. Here the CDR3 DNA reads TGCGCCAGCAGCCCACTGGGACTAGCGGGATATACGCAGTATTTT. Translating it yields CASSPLGLAGYTQYF.